This paragraph covers one T cell receptor (beta chain) sequence. Original methodology: Nucleated cell number was recorded as an estimate derived from reference gene primer amplification. TCRdb keeps only in-frame clones here, not all; method: immunoSEQ multiplex PCR. D and trimming were read from the DNA, whereas the V and J calls and clone size are those reported in that table. The sample includes 260,000 or so clones, approximately 84% of them seen just once. The germline gives CDR1 SNHLY, CDR2 FYNNEI. This CDR3 contains 11 residues. V shed 6 bases and J shed 7 bases, with 9 bases lying between them. The data are from a study of blood T cell repertoires in COVID-19.

Sequencing used peripheral blood. This receptor was taken from a human donor in a cohort sampled during active COVID-19. The chain recombines TRBV2 with TRBJ2-5, with D possibly TRBD1 on 6 matching bases. The CDR3 sequence is CASRGRGTQYF. The CDR3 DNA follows: TGTGCCAGCAGGGGCAGGGGGACCCAGTACTTC.